This paragraph covers one T cell receptor (beta chain) sequence. The participants were between about 18 and 100 years old and came from 20 to 30 US areas. Participant-reported clinical history was the basis for cohort assignment. The sample comes from a study of blood T cell repertoires in COVID-19. Study details: Specimens from acute and convalescent COVID-19 originated in the United States, Italy and Spain.

Profiling relied on immunoSEQ multiplex PCR, and the TCRdb table lists in-frame clones only, not all of them. The sample lists about 280,000 clones; 75% to 95% were seen once. V lost 8 bases to trimming and J lost 1 base; unmatched junction nucleotides: 18. CDR1 SGHDT and CDR2 YYEEEE come from the germline V gene. The CDR3 covers 18 residues. The origin of this receptor is a man aged 40-55 years who had been exposed to COVID-19. The chain uses TRBV5-6 and TRBJ2-3; 8 positions match TRBD2. The sample taken for sequencing was PBMCs or T cells enriched from blood (not recorded which). The CDR3 reads CASYKRESPIPGTDTQYF. As DNA, the CDR3 is TGTGCCAGTTATAAGCGGGAGAGCCCCATACCAGGCACAGATACGCAGTATTTT.